The rows below give T cell receptor beta chains drawn from one sample of a study of T cells in tuberculosis. Profiled with immunoSEQ multiplex PCR; TCRdb holds only in-frame clones, not every one. The sample shows more than 35,000 clones, nearly 95% of them seen only once. The sample was PBMCs. Receptors originate from a donor aged 10 to 29 with latent tuberculosis or without tuberculosis infection. Each CDR3 is given with its conserved first and last residue. The order of the fields is V gene, D gene, J gene, CDR3 protein, CDR3 DNA. D genes are given only for firm matches.

V gene: TRBV5-6
D gene: TRBD1
J gene: TRBJ1-2
CDR3 protein: CASTGQGEEDGYTF
CDR3 DNA: TGTGCCAGCACGGGACAGGGAGAAGAAGATGGCTACACCTTC

V gene: TRBV25-1
D gene: .
J gene: TRBJ1-2
CDR3 protein: CASSEAGYYGYTF
CDR3 DNA: TGTGCCAGCAGTGAAGCGGGGTACTATGGCTACACCTTC

V gene: TRBV4-2
D gene: TRBD1
J gene: TRBJ2-1
CDR3 protein: CASSQPPGQVFGGLYNEQFF
CDR3 DNA: TGTGCCAGCAGCCAACCCCCGGGACAGGTTTTCGGGGGTTTATACAATGAGCAGTTCTTC

V gene: TRBV27
D gene: .
J gene: TRBJ2-7
CDR3 protein: CASSDFYEQYF
CDR3 DNA: TGTGCCAGCAGCGACTTTTACGAGCAGTACTTC

V gene: TRBV18
D gene: TRBD1
J gene: TRBJ1-5
CDR3 protein: CASSQAGTGGNQPQHF
CDR3 DNA: TGTGCCAGCTCACAGGCCGGGACAGGGGGCAATCAGCCCCAGCATTTT

V gene: TRBV27
D gene: TRBD2
J gene: TRBJ2-7
CDR3 protein: CASSLRLAGVHSSYEQYF
CDR3 DNA: TGTGCCAGCAGTTTACGACTAGCGGGAGTCCATTCCTCCTACGAGCAGTACTTC

V gene: TRBV7-7
D gene: .
J gene: TRBJ2-2
CDR3 protein: CATTRPREGELFF
CDR3 DNA: TGTGCCACCACTAGACCAAGGGAGGGGGAGCTGTTTTTT

V gene: TRBV5-6
D gene: TRBD1
J gene: TRBJ2-2
CDR3 protein: CASSLSDRALTGELFF
CDR3 DNA: TGTGCCAGCAGCTTATCGGACAGGGCTCTCACCGGGGAGCTGTTTTTT

V gene: TRBV4-2
D gene: .
J gene: TRBJ2-7
CDR3 protein: CASRLGTFSYEQYF
CDR3 DNA: TGTGCCAGCAGACTAGGGACTTTTTCCTACGAGCAGTACTTC

V gene: TRBV5-1
D gene: .
J gene: TRBJ2-7
CDR3 protein: CASSLGRGSSYEQYF
CDR3 DNA: TGCGCCAGCAGCTTGGGAAGAGGGAGCTCCTACGAGCAGTACTTC

V gene: TRBV13
D gene: .
J gene: TRBJ2-1
CDR3 protein: CASSLYTSPSLAYNEQFF
CDR3 DNA: TGTGCCAGCAGCTTATACACTAGCCCCTCTTTGGCCTACAATGAGCAGTTCTTC

V gene: TRBV19
D gene: TRBD2
J gene: TRBJ2-1
CDR3 protein: CASSLTSGGANEQFF
CDR3 DNA: TGTGCCAGTAGTCTTACTAGCGGGGGGGCGAATGAGCAGTTCTTC

V gene: TRBV2
D gene: .
J gene: TRBJ1-2
CDR3 protein: CASTPNRGLVGYTF
CDR3 DNA: TGTGCCAGCACTCCTAATAGGGGCCTAGTTGGCTACACCTTC